Below, 30 T cell receptor beta chains from the same sample are listed, as sequenced in a study of post-analysis software for immune sequencing data. Broader study findings: Several TRBV segments were more frequent in patients than controls; TRBV5-6, TRBV5-1 and TRBV20-1 belonged to this group.

The TCR beta cDNA libraries contained unique molecular identifiers. TCRdb ran MiXCR on the PCR reads and lists one entry per CDR3 protein. The sample records 170,000 or so distinct CDR3 sequences, roughly 31% being singletons. What these receptors recognize is not known. Sequenced: blood. Receptors were obtained from a girl between 5 and 17 years old with multiple sclerosis.

A remark on this clonotype: A read error may account for a junction end that differs from germline. The chain recombines TRBV27 with TRBJ2-1, with 7 bases fitting TRBD1. The CDR3 is 16 residues long. From germline, CDR1 is MNHEY and CDR2 SMNVEV (reference sequence). The CDR3 DNA is TGTGCCAGCAGTTTTGACAGGGCGAGCTCCTACAATGGGCAGTTCTTC. Translated, it gives CASSFDRASSYNGQFF.

This clonotype was counted only a few times. The CDR3 protein is CASSFPFGQLNYGYTF. The CDR3, as DNA: TGTGCCAGCAGCTTCCCCTTCGGACAGCTTAACTATGGCTACACCTTC. The rearrangement uses TRBV11-2 and TRBJ1-2, with D maybe TRBD1 (6 bases). This CDR3 is built from 16 residues. V was trimmed by 3 bases and J by 1 base, leaving 15 bases between them. CDR1 SGHAT and CDR2 FQNNGV come from the germline V gene.

A few counts support this clonotype. A much larger clone lies one base from this, so it may be a read error. V usage is TRBV7-3 and J usage is TRBJ2-7; 9 nucleotides agree with TRBD2. Germline CDR1 is SGHTA and CDR2 is FQGTGA. The CDR3 is made up of 14 amino acids. This CDR3 is CASSLLAGSCEQYF. CDR3 sequence (DNA): TGTGCCAGCAGCTTGCTAGCGGGATCCTGCGAGCAGTACTTC.

This clonotype has ten or more counts. This rearrangement joins TRBV10-3 to TRBJ2-4; a weak D match, TRBD2 (6 bases). The CDR3 is 16 residues long. The V and J ends lost 1 base and 1 base respectively, with 11 bases between them. From germline, CDR1 is ENHRY and CDR2 SYGVKD. The CDR3 region is CAISEWGDFAKNIQYF. In DNA form, the CDR3 reads TGTGCCATCAGTGAGTGGGGGGATTTCGCCAAAAACATTCAGTACTTC.

This clonotype was picked up a small number of times. The chain joins TRBV6-1 to TRBJ1-4; no clear D gene. Trimming took off 3 bases at V and 4 bases at J, with 6 bases between the two ends. CDR1 MNHNS and CDR2 SASEGT come from the germline V gene. The CDR3 extends over 13 amino acids. DNA for the CDR3: TGTGCCAGCAGTGACAGAGTTAATGAAAAACTGTTTTTT. Translated: CASSDRVNEKLFF.

With respect to this clonotype: A much larger clone is a single base away; this may be a read error. The chain combines TRBV5-1 with TRBJ2-3, with D possibly matching TRBD1 (5 bases). The germline CDR1 and CDR2 sequences are SGHRS and YFSETQ. CDR3 length equals 15 residues. The CDR3 DNA sequence: TGCGTCAGCAGTCCCCGGCAGGGCCCCACAGATACGCAGTATTTT. As protein: CVSSPRQGPTDTQYF.

This chain joins TRBV19 and TRBJ2-1; D not certain. From germline, CDR1 is LNHDA and CDR2 SQIVND (reference sequence). The CDR3 consists of 12 residues. Trimming stripped 7 bases from V and 3 bases from J, with 7 bases between. The CDR3 loop reads CASNNFYNEQFF. The CDR3 DNA reads as TGTGCCAGTAACAACTTCTACAATGAGCAGTTCTTC.

This clonotype was seen a few times. CDR3: CASIETENTEAFF. Here the CDR3 DNA reads TGTGCCAGCATAGAGACAGAGAACACTGAAGCTTTCTTT. V and J are TRBV2 and TRBJ1-1; D possibly corresponds to TRBD1 (5 bases). V dropped 7 bases and J dropped 1 base, with 10 bases sitting between them. The CDR3 extends over 13 amino acids. CDR1 and CDR2 from the germline V gene are SNHLY and FYNNEI.

This rearrangement joins TRBV29-1 to TRBJ2-2; 7 bases agree with TRBD1. CDR3 length: 14 amino acids. V was clipped by 7 bases and J by 4 bases; unmatched bases: 9. Germline CDR1 SQVTM, CDR2 ANQGSEA. The CDR3 loop is CSAGGQSATGELFF. CDR3 in DNA: TGCAGCGCTGGGGGACAGTCCGCCACCGGGGAGCTGTTTTTT.

V gene TRBV28 combines with J gene TRBJ2-7; perhaps TRBD1 as D (5 bases). There are 14 residues in the CDR3. Germline CDR1 is MDHEN and CDR2 is SYDVKM. Trimming pared 3 bases from V and 3 bases from J, leaving 12 bases between. The CDR3 DNA follows: TGTGCCAGCAGTTTCGGCAGGGCAAACTACGAGCAGTACTTC. This translates into CASSFGRANYEQYF.

This clonotype was detected a few times. The rearrangement uses TRBV6-5 and TRBJ2-7; D call uncertain. The CDR3 runs 18 residues. Deletions cut 1 base from V and 5 bases from J, with 24 bases between. The V gene's germline CDR1 is MNHEY and CDR2 SVGAGI. The CDR3 protein is CASSYYVGETPNVDEQYF. The CDR3 DNA reads as TGTGCCAGCAGTTACTATGTGGGCGAAACCCCAAACGTCGACGAGCAGTACTTC.

This clonotype was detected only a few times. This sequence joins TRBV28 and TRBJ1-6, with a weak D call TRBD1 (5 bases). Trimming took off 8 bases at V and 7 bases at J, with 15 bases between the two ends. Germline CDR1 is MDHEN and CDR2 is SYDVKM. This CDR3 is 14 amino acids long. CDR3 protein: CASRGVLGNSPLHF. CDR3 DNA: TGTGCCAGCCGGGGGGTCTTGGGAAATTCACCCCTCCACTTT. The entire variable domain, with the rest obtained from reference TRBV28 and TRBJ1-6, is as follows: DVKVTQSSRYLVKRTGEKVFLECVQDMDHENMFWYRQDPGLGLRLIYFSYDVKMKEKGDIPEGYSVSREKKERFSLILESASTNQTSMYLCASRGVLGNSPLHFGNGTRLTVT.

This clonotype was seen a few times. The rearrangement uses TRBV20-1 and TRBJ1-6; D is uncertain. Germline V gene sequence: CDR1 DFQATT, CDR2 SNEGSKA (reference sequence). Trimming shortened V by 1 base and J by 0 bases, and 10 bases separated the two germline ends. The CDR3 has 16 amino acids. The CDR3 here is CSARAIASSYNSPLHF. Written as DNA, the CDR3 is TGCAGTGCTAGAGCGATCGCGAGCTCCTATAATTCACCCCTCCACTTT.

This clonotype has only a few counts. A much larger clonotype is one base distant, so this may be a read error. The V and J genes are TRBV6-6 and TRBJ2-4; 8 bases are shared with TRBD1. The last part of the DNA fits TRBJ2-7 better; the J call may be wrong. The V gene's germline CDR1 is MNHNY and CDR2 SVGAGI (reference sequence). This CDR3 spans 14 amino acids. DNA for the CDR3: TGTGCCGGCAGTTCCTCCGGACAGGGCGGCGAGCAGTACTTC. It yields the protein CAGSSSGQGGEQYF.

This clonotype was recorded many times. The V and J genes are TRBV12-5 and TRBJ1-2; D call uncertain. The CDR3 is made up of 10 amino acids. Per germline, CDR1 LGHNT and CDR2 FRNRAP. Between the trimmed V and J ends, which lost 8 bases and 5 bases, there was a span of 6 bases. The CDR3 loop reads CASLGYGYTF. The CDR3 DNA reads TGTGCTAGTCTGGGGTATGGCTACACCTTC.

CDR3 in DNA: TGTGCCAGCAGTCTTCCCGGGACTAGCGGGAGTCATTCTATAGATACGCAGTATTTT. As protein: CASSLPGTSGSHSIDTQYF. J is TRBJ2-3 and V is TRBV28; 14 nucleotides agree with TRBD2. There are 19 residues in the CDR3. CDR1 MDHEN and CDR2 SYDVKM come from the germline V gene. Germline trimming cut 5 bases from V and 5 bases from J; bases unmatched to any gene: 15.

This clonotype was seen a handful of times. The V call is TRBV6-6, the J call TRBJ2-1, with D hard to call. The germline V gene has CDR1 MNHNY and CDR2 SVGAGI (reference sequence). The CDR3 contains 16 residues. Trimming left V 7 bases short and J 0 bases short, with 16 bases between. DNA of the CDR3: TGTGCCAGCACCGGACGGACCCAAAGCTCCTACAATGAGCAGTTCTTC. The encoded protein is CASTGRTQSSYNEQFF.

As concerns this clonotype: This may be a read error: a much more frequent sequence differs by one nucleotide. The rearrangement uses TRBV5-1 and TRBJ2-5; D is perhaps TRBD2 (5 bases). Germline CDR1 reads SGHRS; CDR2 reads YFSETQ. Trimming took off 1 base at V and 2 bases at J, with 12 bases between the two ends. The CDR3 totals 15 residues. The CDR3 region is CASSLTGSGQETQYF. In nucleotides, the CDR3 is TGCGCCAGCAGCTTGACGGGAAGCGGACAAGAGACCCAGTACTTC.

In its sample, this clonotype was seen many times. This chain joins TRBV5-1 and TRBJ2-1, with a weak D call TRBD1 (5 bases). CDR1 and CDR2 (germline): SGHRS, YFSETQ. Deletions cut 4 bases from V and 1 base from J, with 12 bases between. CDR3 length: 15 amino acids. CDR3 in amino acids: CASSRGRRSYNEQFF. The CDR3 bases are TGCGCCAGCAGCAGGGGCAGGAGATCCTACAATGAGCAGTTCTTC.

Turning to this clonotype: An end of the junction differs from the germline gene, which may be a read error. J is TRBJ1-5 and V is TRBV19; no clear D. The CDR3 length is 13 residues. Germline V gives CDR1 LNHDA, CDR2 SQIVND (reference sequence). In nucleotides, the CDR3 is TGTGCCAGTAGTATAGGGCGCAATCAACCCCAGCATTTT. Its protein is CASSIGRNQPQHF.

This clonotype was detected many times. The chain couples TRBV6-1 to TRBJ2-1; D may match TRBD1 or TRBD2 (6 bases each). The CDR3 has 16 amino acids. Trimming removed 7 bases from V and 1 base from J, with 17 bases in between. Looked up from germline, CDR1 is MNHNS and CDR2 is SASEGT. CDR3 protein: CASNKGGGSSYNEQFF. The CDR3 region has the DNA TGTGCCAGCAACAAGGGGGGAGGAAGTTCCTACAATGAGCAGTTCTTC.

The chain employs TRBV15 and TRBJ1-1; D ambiguous. Per germline, CDR1 LNHNV and CDR2 YYDKDF (reference sequence). Trimming removed 5 bases from V and 1 base from J, with 11 bases in between. This CDR3 is 14 amino acids long. The CDR3 coding sequence is TGTGCCACCAGCTCCAAGACTGGGAACACTGAAGCTTTCTTT. It yields the protein CATSSKTGNTEAFF.

The chain uses TRBV6-5 and TRBJ1-1, with D tentatively TRBD1 (6 bases). This CDR3 spans 13 amino acids. CDR1 is MNHEY, CDR2 SVGAGI, per germline. V dropped 5 bases and J dropped 6 bases, with 13 bases sitting between them. The CDR3 nucleotides are TGTGCCAGCAGTCCCGGTAAGGGGGCTGAAGCTTTCTTT. Its protein is CASSPGKGAEAFF.

V is TRBV7-2 and J is TRBJ2-1, with D possibly being TRBD1 or TRBD2 (5 bases each). CDR1 is SGHTA and CDR2 is FQGNSA in the germline V gene. V was clipped by 5 bases and J by 5 bases, with 10 bases between them. The CDR3 has 13 amino acids. CDR3 protein: CASSPGPNNEQFF. The CDR3 DNA reads TGTGCCAGCAGCCCGGGACCGAACAATGAGCAGTTCTTC. Combining the CDR3 with reference TRBV7-2 and TRBJ2-1 gives the whole variable domain GAGVSQSPSNKVTEKGKDVELRCDPISGHTALYWYRQSLGQGLEFLIYFQGNSAPDKSGLPSDRFSAERTGGSVSTLTIQRTQQEDSAVYLCASSPGPNNEQFFGPGTRLTVL.

The gene calls are TRBV20-1 and TRBJ1-2, with 7 bases aligning to TRBD1. The CDR3 has 15 amino acids. CDR1 and CDR2 (germline): DFQATT, SNEGSKA (reference sequence). The junction had 7 bases not matched to a gene; V was cut back by 0 bases and J by 3 bases. In DNA, the CDR3 is TGCAGTGCTAGAGATCCGAGGGGACAGCACTATGGCTACACCTTC. Translating gives CSARDPRGQHYGYTF.

This clonotype was observed at least ten times. The chain uses TRBV3-1 and TRBJ2-4; D ambiguous. Per the germline V gene, CDR1 is LGHDT and CDR2 is YNNKEL (reference sequence). Trimming pared 1 base from V and 4 bases from J, leaving 5 bases between. The CDR3 length is 13 residues. The CDR3 spells CASSQGQKNIQYF. The CDR3 DNA reads TGTGCCAGCAGCCAAGGGCAGAAAAACATTCAGTACTTC.

This clonotype appeared many times. The V and J genes are TRBV3-1 and TRBJ2-4, with D tentatively TRBD2 (5 bases). The CDR3 totals 15 residues. Between the trimmed V and J ends, which lost 0 bases and 0 bases, there was a span of 6 bases. Looked up from germline, CDR1 is LGHDT and CDR2 is YNNKEL (reference sequence). In DNA form, the CDR3 reads TGTGCCAGCAGCCAAGAGAGGGTAGCCAAAAACATTCAGTACTTC. It codes for CASSQERVAKNIQYF.

The chain links TRBV7-9 to TRBJ2-1; 7 bases match TRBD1. Germline values: CDR1 SEHNR, CDR2 FQNEAQ (reference sequence). The V segment lost 4 bases and the J segment 5 bases; nucleotides outside the gene matches: 14. CDR3 size: 17 residues. The CDR3 sequence: CASSSPITGVIDNEQFF. DNA for the CDR3: TGTGCCAGCAGCTCCCCCATCACAGGGGTGATTGACAATGAGCAGTTCTTC.

This clonotype came up many times. The chain has TRBV7-2 and TRBJ1-2; perhaps TRBD1 as D (6 bases). The CDR3 consists of 14 residues. Germline V gene lookup returns CDR1 SGHTA and CDR2 FQGNSA. Trimming shortened V by 6 bases and J by 1 base, and 12 bases separated the two germline ends. The CDR3 region has the DNA TGTGCCAGCAGGATGGACAGCTTTAACTATGGCTACACCTTC. This codes for CASRMDSFNYGYTF. Supplemented by reference TRBV7-2 and TRBJ1-2, the full variable domain reads GAGVSQSPSNKVTEKGKDVELRCDPISGHTALYWYRQSLGQGLEFLIYFQGNSAPDKSGLPSDRFSAERTGGSVSTLTIQRTQQEDSAVYLCASRMDSFNYGYTFGSGTRLTVV.

This clonotype has just a few counts. The V gene is TRBV6-1, the J gene TRBJ2-7; the match to TRBD2 covers 9 bases. The junction had 6 bases not matched to a gene; V was cut back by 8 bases and J by 4 bases. Germline V gene sequence: CDR1 MNHNS, CDR2 SASEGT. This CDR3 has 13 amino acids. The CDR3 DNA follows: TGTGCCAGCTTATCGCTAGCGGGGTACGAGCAGTACTTC. Translation gives CASLSLAGYEQYF.